Following are 22 T cell receptor beta chains from one sample sequenced in a study of shared clonotypes between healthy human individuals. Profiling relied on immunoSEQ multiplex PCR, and the TCRdb table lists in-frame clones only, not all of them. Of about 980,000 clones detected, over 75% appear once; the ten largest clones hold about 1.5%. Material: memory CD4+ T cells sorted from blood. Subset given: CD45RA-negative fraction. Receptors were obtained from a man between 18 and 35 years old in good health.

This clone appeared a few times. The chain is built from TRBV6-4 and TRBJ1-3; D uncertain. The CDR3 covers 13 residues. V shed 4 bases and J shed 2 bases, with 6 bases lying between them. The germline CDR1 and CDR2 sequences are MRHNA and SNTAGT. Here the CDR3 DNA reads TGTGCCAGCAGTGTTAACCCTGGAAACACCATATATTTT. It encodes CASSVNPGNTIYF.

The table lists this clone with many counts. The rearrangement joins TRBV28 to TRBJ2-1, with TRBD2 identical over 7 bases. The CDR3 is made up of 17 amino acids. Germline V lookup: CDR1 MDHEN, CDR2 SYDVKM. Germline trimming cut 2 bases from V and 8 bases from J; bases unmatched to any gene: 15. CDR3 sequence reads: CASSLNPKSGDFYEQFF. Here the CDR3 DNA reads TGTGCCAGCAGTTTAAACCCCAAGAGCGGGGACTTTTATGAGCAGTTCTTC. Full variable domain (missing parts from reference TRBV28 and TRBJ2-1): DVKVTQSSRYLVKRTGEKVFLECVQDMDHENMFWYRQDPGLGLRLIYFSYDVKMKEKGDIPEGYSVSREKKERFSLILESASTNQTSMYLCASSLNPKSGDFYEQFFGPGTRLTVL.

The chain links TRBV5-4 to TRBJ2-7; possibly TRBD2 for D (6 bases). Between the trimmed V and J ends, which lost 0 bases and 7 bases, there was a span of 11 bases. The germline V gene has CDR1 SGHNT and CDR2 YYREEE (reference sequence). The CDR3 is made up of 13 amino acids. As DNA, the CDR3 is TGTGCCAGCAGCTTGGCCGGGGGAAAGGAGCAGTACTTC. The encoded protein is CASSLAGGKEQYF.

This clone showed up just once. The rearrangement joins TRBV11-2 to TRBJ2-3; 12 bases align to TRBD2. CDR3 size: 15 residues. Losses at the gene ends were 2 bases for V and 11 bases for J; bases not matched to a gene: 8. The V gene's germline CDR1 is SGHAT and CDR2 FQNNGV. CDR3 coding DNA: TGTGCCAGCAGCTTACTAGCGGGGGGGGCTACAAGGCAGTATTTT. This sequence encodes CASSLLAGGATRQYF.

The J gene is TRBJ2-5, the V gene TRBV7-8; TRBD2 aligns across 8 bases. The CDR3 totals 14 residues. With V trimmed by 5 bases and J by 3 bases, 5 bases remained unmatched. CDR1 SGHVS and CDR2 FQNEAQ come from the germline V gene. CDR3 sequence reads: CASSASSGKETQYF. The CDR3 region has the DNA TGTGCCAGCAGCGCAAGTAGCGGGAAAGAGACCCAGTACTTC.

CDR3 amino acids: CASSEFGGVTEAFF. CDR3 DNA: TGTGCCAGCAGTGAATTTGGCGGGGTAACTGAAGCTTTCTTT. The rearrangement links TRBV25-1 to TRBJ1-1; D is uncertain. The germline V gene has CDR1 MGHDK and CDR2 SYGVNS. V was clipped by 1 base and J by 5 bases, with 11 bases between them. The CDR3 sequence is 14 residues long.

The rearrangement uses TRBV2 and TRBJ1-5; 7 nucleotides agree with TRBD1. Germline CDR1 reads SNHLY; CDR2 reads FYNNEI. Trimming cost V 7 bases and J 4 bases; bases outside gene matches: 10. The CDR3 has 15 amino acids. CDR3: CASKTGREGNQPQHF. CDR3 DNA sequence: TGTGCCAGCAAGACAGGGCGAGAGGGTAATCAGCCCCAGCATTTT.

This clone occurred a few times. The chain combines TRBV7-9 with TRBJ2-1; 10 positions agree with TRBD2. Trimming took 5 bases from V and 2 from J; bases not matched to a gene: 3. This CDR3 is 15 amino acids long. Per germline, CDR1 SEHNR and CDR2 FQNEAQ (reference sequence). In DNA, the CDR3 is TGTGCCAGCAGCCAACTAGCGGGACCCTACAATGAGCAGTTCTTC. Protein: CASSQLAGPYNEQFF.

The V call is TRBV18, the J call TRBJ2-6; 8 nucleotides match TRBD1. Germline lookup yields CDR1 KGHSH and CDR2 LQKENI. This CDR3 is built from 19 residues. With 3 bases clipped from V and 1 base from J, the junction kept 11 bases outside the gene matches. The CDR3, as DNA: TGTGCCAGCTCACCCCCCTGGACAGGGATAGGTTCTGGGGCCAACGTCCTGACTTTC. The encoded protein is CASSPPWTGIGSGANVLTF.

The V gene is TRBV18, the J gene TRBJ2-7; 13 bases fit TRBD2. The CDR3 sequence is 16 residues long. The J segment lost 6 bases and the V segment lost 3 bases, leaving 8 bases of the junction unmatched. CDR1 is KGHSH, CDR2 LQKENI, per germline. The CDR3 here is CASSPETGLAGSEQYF. The CDR3 DNA sequence: TGTGCCAGCTCACCTGAGACGGGACTAGCGGGAAGCGAGCAGTACTTC.

The gene calls are TRBV10-3 and TRBJ2-7; TRBD2 aligns across 10 bases. Trimming cost V 4 bases and J 3 bases; bases outside gene matches: 3. The CDR3 sequence is 14 residues long. Germline CDR1 is ENHRY and CDR2 is SYGVKD. For the CDR3, the DNA is TGTGCCATCAGTGTATCTAGCGGGAGCTACGAGCAGTACTTC. Translating it yields CAISVSSGSYEQYF.

V gene TRBV10-3 combines with J gene TRBJ1-4; perhaps TRBD1 as D (6 bases). Per germline, CDR1 ENHRY and CDR2 SYGVKD. Deletions cut 7 bases from V and 4 bases from J, with 10 bases between. The CDR3 is 13 amino acids. The CDR3 sequence: CAITPGVNEKLFF. CDR3 DNA: TGTGCCATCACTCCAGGGGTTAATGAAAAACTGTTTTTT.

This clone showed up just once. The chain is built from TRBV7-2 and TRBJ1-2; no clear D gene. The V gene's germline CDR1 is SGHTA and CDR2 FQGNSA. Trimming left V 1 base short and J 5 bases short, with 11 bases between. This CDR3 has 14 amino acids. CDR3 residues: CASSLGERGYGYTF. The CDR3 nucleotides read TGTGCCAGCAGCTTAGGGGAACGCGGGTATGGCTACACCTTC.

Note on this clone: A junction boundary mismatches the germline segment, possibly from a read error. V is TRBV5-8 and J is TRBJ2-3; 7 nucleotides match TRBD2. CDR1 and CDR2 (germline): SGHTS, YDEGEE. The CDR3 length is 16 residues. CDR3 loop: CASRLGLRALTDTQYF. DNA for the CDR3: TGTGCCAGCAGATTGGGACTACGAGCCCTCACAGATACGCAGTATTTT.

J is TRBJ2-7 and V is TRBV6-6; 11 bases are a match to TRBD2. This CDR3 spans 14 amino acids. In germline, CDR1 is MNHNY, CDR2 SVGAGI (reference sequence). Germline trimming cut 6 bases from V and 3 bases from J; bases unmatched to any gene: 4. The CDR3 here is CASRPTSGSYEQYF. The DNA of the CDR3 is TGTGCCAGCAGACCCACTAGCGGGAGCTACGAGCAGTACTTC.

This clone has just a few counts. The J gene is TRBJ1-1, the V gene TRBV19; D is possibly TRBD1 (5 bases). CDR1 and CDR2 (germline): LNHDA, SQIVND (reference sequence). The CDR3 totals 15 residues. Trimming took off 7 bases at V and 3 bases at J, with 18 bases between the two ends. Here the CDR3 reads CASTSGWGRDTEAFF. CDR3 sequence (DNA): TGTGCCAGTACGAGTGGGTGGGGCAGGGACACTGAAGCTTTCTTT.

The chain recombines TRBV28 with TRBJ1-5, with 7 positions matching TRBD1. Looked up from germline, CDR1 is MDHEN and CDR2 is SYDVKM. After removal of 7 bases from V and 6 bases from J, the junction contained 15 bases not matched to a gene. The CDR3 runs to 16 residues. The CDR3 nucleotides read TGTGCCAGCAATCGGCAGGGGGGTCGGGGAGGTCAGCCCCAGCATTTT. This gives the protein CASNRQGGRGGQPQHF. The full variable domain, completed using reference TRBV28 and TRBJ1-5, is DVKVTQSSRYLVKRTGEKVFLECVQDMDHENMFWYRQDPGLGLRLIYFSYDVKMKEKGDIPEGYSVSREKKERFSLILESASTNQTSMYLCASNRQGGRGGQPQHFGDGTRLSIL.

The chain is built from TRBV18 and TRBJ2-1; 8 nucleotides agree with TRBD2. This CDR3 has 15 residues. Germline V gives CDR1 KGHSH, CDR2 LQKENI. V gave up 3 bases and J gave up 7 bases; unmatched junction bases: 8. The CDR3 coding sequence is TGTGCCAGCTCACCTGCGGGGGGCTCTTCAAATGAGCAGTTCTTC. Translation: CASSPAGGSSNEQFF. Full variable domain (remainder filled in from reference TRBV18 and TRBJ2-1): NAGVMQNPRHLVRRRGQEARLRCSPMKGHSHVYWYRQLPEEGLKFMVYLQKENIIDESGMPKERFSAEFPKEGPSILRIQQVVRGDSAAYFCASSPAGGSSNEQFFGPGTRLTVL.

The CDR3 region has the DNA TGTGCCAGCAGCTTCGGAGGGAGCATCTACAATGAGCAGTTCTTC. Its translation: CASSFGGSIYNEQFF. The V and J genes are TRBV5-4 and TRBJ2-1, with a tentative D call TRBD2 (6 bases). The CDR3 has 15 residues. Per germline, CDR1 SGHNT and CDR2 YYREEE (reference sequence). V was shortened by 2 bases and J by 3 bases, with 12 bases between the two germline ends.

The rearrangement links TRBV18 to TRBJ1-6; no reliable D call. Trimming shortened V by 6 bases and J by 6 bases, and 15 bases separated the two germline ends. Germline CDR1 and CDR2: KGHSH and LQKENI. This CDR3 contains 15 residues. The CDR3 bases are TGTGCCAGCTCGCTTCGGGAACTAGGTAATTCACCCCTCCACTTT. The encoded protein is CASSLRELGNSPLHF.

The CDR3 DNA follows: TGCAGCGCTCGCCAGGGGTTCCCAGAGACCCAGTACTTC. Protein product: CSARQGFPETQYF. The chain couples TRBV29-1 to TRBJ2-5, with a possible D match to TRBD1 (6 bases). The CDR3 spans 13 residues. Germline V CDR1 and CDR2: SQVTM, ANQGSEA. Trimming stripped 7 bases from V and 4 bases from J, with 16 bases between.

The CDR3 spells CAWSGGRGKDEKLFF. CDR3 DNA: TGTGCCTGGAGTGGTGGAAGAGGGAAAGATGAAAAACTGTTTTTT. The V gene is TRBV30, the J gene TRBJ1-4; D ambiguous. Trimming shortened V by 1 base and J by 6 bases, and 15 bases separated the two germline ends. CDR3 length: 15 amino acids. Germline V gene sequence: CDR1 GTSNPN, CDR2 SVGIG (reference sequence).